This TCR beta chain was captured by sequencing in a study of T cells after yellow fever vaccination. Findings and limits, study-wide: The study found a weaker secondary response that peaked faster, day 5 versus 15.

Trimming removed 1 base from V and 4 bases from J; junction bases left unmatched: 10. Germline-derived CDR1 and CDR2 are LGHNA and YNFKEQ. CDR3 length equals 17 residues. The TCR cDNA carried a universal primer site and UMIs from 5'RACE template switching. TCRdb called the 5' RACE reads again in MiXCR, with one record for every CDR3 protein. The sample includes 310,000 or so distinct CDR3 sequences, approximately 3.9% seen only once; the top ten take about a quarter. This clonotype was detected ten times or more. Its antigen is unidentified. Source: PBMCs, taken on the day of the yellow fever booster vaccination. The chain combines TRBV4-2 with TRBJ2-3; 8 bases map to TRBD2. This TCR derives from a man aged 18-30 years who received the YFV17D yellow fever vaccine. The CDR3 sequence: CASSQVVAGGTADTQYF. DNA for the CDR3: TGTGCCAGCAGCCAAGTCGTTGCGGGGGGTACCGCAGATACGCAGTATTTT.